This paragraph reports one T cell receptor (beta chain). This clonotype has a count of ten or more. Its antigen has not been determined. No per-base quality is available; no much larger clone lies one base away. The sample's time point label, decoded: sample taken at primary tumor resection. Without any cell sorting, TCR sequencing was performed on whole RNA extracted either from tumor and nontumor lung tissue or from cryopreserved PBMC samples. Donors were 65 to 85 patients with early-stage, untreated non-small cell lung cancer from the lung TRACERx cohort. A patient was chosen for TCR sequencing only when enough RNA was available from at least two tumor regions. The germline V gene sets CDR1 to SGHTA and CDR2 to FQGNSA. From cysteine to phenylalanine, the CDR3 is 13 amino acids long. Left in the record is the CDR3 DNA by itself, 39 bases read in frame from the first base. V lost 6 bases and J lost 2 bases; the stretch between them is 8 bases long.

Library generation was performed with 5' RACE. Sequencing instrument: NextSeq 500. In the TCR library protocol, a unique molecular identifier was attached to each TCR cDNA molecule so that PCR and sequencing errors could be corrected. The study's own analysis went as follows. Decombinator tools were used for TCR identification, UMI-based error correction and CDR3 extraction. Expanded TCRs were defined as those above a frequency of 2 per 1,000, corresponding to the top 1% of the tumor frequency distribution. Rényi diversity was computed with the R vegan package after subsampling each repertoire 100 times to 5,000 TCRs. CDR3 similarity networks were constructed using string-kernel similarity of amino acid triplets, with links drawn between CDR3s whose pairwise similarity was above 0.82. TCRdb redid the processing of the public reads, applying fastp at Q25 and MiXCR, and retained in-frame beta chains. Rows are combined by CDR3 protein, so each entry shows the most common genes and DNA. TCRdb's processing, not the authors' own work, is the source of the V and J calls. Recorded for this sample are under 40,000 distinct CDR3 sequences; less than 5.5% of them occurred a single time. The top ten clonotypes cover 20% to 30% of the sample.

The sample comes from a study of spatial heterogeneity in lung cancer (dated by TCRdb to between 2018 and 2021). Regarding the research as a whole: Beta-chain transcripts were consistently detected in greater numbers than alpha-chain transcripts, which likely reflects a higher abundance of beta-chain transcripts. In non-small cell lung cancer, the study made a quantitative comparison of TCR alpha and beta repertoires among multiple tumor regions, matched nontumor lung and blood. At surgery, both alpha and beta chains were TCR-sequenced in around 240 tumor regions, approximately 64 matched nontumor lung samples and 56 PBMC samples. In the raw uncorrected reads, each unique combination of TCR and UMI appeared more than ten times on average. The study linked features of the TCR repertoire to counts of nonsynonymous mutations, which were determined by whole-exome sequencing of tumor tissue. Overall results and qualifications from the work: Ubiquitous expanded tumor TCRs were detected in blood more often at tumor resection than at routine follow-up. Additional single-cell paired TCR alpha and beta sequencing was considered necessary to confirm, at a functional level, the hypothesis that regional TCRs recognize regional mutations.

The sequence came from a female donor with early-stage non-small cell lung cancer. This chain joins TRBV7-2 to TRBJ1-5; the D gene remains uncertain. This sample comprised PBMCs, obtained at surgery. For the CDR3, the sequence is CASSFSGNQPQHF. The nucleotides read TGTGCCAGCAGTTTCTCGGGCAATCAGCCCCAGCATTTT.